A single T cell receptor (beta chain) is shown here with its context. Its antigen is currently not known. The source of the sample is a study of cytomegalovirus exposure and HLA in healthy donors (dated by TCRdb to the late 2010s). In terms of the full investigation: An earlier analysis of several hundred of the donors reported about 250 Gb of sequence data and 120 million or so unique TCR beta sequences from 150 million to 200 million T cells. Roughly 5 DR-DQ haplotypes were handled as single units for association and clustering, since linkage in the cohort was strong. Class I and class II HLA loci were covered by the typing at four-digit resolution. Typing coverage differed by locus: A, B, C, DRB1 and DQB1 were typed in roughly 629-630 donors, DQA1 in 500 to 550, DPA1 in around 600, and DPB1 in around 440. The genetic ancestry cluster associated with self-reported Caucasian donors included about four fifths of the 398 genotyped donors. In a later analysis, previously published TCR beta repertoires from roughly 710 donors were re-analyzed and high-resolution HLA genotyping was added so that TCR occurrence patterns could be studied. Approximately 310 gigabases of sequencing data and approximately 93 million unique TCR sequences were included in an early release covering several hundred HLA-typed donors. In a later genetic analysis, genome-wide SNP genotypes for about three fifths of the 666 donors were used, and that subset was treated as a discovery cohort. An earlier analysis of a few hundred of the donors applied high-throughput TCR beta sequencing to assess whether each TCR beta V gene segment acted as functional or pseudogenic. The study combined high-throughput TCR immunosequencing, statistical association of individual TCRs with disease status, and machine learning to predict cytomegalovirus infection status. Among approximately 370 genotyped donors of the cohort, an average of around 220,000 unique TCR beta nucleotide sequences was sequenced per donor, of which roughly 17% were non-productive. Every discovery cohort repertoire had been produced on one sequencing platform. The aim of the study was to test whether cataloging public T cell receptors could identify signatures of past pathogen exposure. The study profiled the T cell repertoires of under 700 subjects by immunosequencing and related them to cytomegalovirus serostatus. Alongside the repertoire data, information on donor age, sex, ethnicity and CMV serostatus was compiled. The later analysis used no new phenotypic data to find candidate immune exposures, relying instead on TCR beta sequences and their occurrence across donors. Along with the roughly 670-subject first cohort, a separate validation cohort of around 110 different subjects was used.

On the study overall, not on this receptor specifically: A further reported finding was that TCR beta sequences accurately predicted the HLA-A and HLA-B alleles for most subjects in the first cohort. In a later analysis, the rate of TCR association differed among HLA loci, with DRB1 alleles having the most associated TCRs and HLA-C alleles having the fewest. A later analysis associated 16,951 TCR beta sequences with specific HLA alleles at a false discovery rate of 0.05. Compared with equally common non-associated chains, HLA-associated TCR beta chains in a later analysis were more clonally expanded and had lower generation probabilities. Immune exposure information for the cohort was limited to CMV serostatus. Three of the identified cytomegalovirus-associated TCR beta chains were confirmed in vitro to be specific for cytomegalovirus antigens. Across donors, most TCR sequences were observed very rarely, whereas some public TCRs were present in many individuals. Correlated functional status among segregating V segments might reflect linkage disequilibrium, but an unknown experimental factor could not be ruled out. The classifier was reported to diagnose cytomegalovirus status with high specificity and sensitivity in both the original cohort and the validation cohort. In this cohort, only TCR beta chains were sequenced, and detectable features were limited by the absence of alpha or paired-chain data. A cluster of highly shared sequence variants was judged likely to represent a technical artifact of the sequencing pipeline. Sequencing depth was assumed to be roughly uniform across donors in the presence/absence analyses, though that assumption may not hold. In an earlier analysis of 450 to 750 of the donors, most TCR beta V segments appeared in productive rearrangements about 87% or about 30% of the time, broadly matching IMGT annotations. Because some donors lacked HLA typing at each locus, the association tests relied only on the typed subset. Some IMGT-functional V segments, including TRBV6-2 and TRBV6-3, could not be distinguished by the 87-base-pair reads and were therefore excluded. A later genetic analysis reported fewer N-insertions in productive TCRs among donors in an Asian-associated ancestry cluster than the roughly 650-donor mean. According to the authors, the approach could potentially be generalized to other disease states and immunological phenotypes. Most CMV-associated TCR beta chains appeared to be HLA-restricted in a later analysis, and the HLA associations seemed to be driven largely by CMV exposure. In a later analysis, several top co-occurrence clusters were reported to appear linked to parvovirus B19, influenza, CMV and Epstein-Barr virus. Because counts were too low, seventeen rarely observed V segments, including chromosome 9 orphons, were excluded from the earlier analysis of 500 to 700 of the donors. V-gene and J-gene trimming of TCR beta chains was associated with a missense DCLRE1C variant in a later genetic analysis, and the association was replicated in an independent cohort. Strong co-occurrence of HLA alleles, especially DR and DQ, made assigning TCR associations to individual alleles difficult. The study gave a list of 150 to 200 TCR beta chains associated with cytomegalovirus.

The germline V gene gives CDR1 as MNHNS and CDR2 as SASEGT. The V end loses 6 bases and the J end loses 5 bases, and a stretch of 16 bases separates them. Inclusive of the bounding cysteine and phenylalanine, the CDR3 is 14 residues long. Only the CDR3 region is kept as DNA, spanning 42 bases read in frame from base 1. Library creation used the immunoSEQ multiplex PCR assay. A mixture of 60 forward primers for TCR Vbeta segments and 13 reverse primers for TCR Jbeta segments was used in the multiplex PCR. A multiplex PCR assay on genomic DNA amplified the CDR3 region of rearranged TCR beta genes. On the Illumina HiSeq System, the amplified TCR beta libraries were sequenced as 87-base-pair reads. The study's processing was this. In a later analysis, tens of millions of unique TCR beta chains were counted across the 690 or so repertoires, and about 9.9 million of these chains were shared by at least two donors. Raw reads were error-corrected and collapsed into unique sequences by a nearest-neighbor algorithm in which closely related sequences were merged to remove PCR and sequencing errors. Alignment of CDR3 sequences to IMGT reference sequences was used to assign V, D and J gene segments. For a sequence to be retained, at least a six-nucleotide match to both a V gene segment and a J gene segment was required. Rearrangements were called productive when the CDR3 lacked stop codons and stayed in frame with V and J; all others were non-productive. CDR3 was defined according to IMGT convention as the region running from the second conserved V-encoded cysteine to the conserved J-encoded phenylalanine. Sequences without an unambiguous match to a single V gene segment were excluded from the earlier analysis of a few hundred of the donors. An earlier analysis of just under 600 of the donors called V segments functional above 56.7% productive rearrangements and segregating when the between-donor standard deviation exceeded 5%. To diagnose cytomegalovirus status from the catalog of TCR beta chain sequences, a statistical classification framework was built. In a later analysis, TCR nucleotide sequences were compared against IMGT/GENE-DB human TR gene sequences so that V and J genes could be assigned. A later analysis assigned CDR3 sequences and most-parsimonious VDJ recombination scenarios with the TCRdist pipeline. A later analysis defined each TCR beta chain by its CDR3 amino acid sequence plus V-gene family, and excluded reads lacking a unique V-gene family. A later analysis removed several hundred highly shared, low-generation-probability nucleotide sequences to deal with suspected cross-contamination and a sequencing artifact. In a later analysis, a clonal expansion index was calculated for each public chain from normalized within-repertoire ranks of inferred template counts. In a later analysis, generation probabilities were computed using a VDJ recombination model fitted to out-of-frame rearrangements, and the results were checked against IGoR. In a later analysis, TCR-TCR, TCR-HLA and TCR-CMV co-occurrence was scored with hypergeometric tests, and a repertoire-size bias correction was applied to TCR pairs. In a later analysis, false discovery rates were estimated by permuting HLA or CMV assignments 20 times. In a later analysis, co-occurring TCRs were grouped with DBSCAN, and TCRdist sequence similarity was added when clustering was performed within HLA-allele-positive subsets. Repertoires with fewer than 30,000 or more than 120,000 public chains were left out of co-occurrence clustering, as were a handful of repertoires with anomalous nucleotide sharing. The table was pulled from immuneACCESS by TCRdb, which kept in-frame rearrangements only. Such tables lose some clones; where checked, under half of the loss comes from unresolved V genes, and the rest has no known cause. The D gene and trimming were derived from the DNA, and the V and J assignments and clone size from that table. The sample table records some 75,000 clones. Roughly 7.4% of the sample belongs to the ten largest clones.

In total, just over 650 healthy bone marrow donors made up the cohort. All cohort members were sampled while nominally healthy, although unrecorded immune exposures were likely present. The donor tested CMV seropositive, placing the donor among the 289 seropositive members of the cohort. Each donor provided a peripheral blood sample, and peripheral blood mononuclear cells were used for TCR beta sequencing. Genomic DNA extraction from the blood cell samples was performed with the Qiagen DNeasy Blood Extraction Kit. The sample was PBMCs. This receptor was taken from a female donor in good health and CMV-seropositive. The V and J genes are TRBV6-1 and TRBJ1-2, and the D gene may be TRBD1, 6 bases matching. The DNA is TGTGCCAGCAGAAAAATACAGGGCGGGTATGGCTACACCTTC. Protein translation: CASRKIQGGYGYTF.